This entry is about one T cell receptor (beta chain). Distinct nucleotide sequences in the sample also encode this CDR3. This CDR3 spans 12 amino acids. Deletions cut 2 bases from V and 2 bases from J, with 3 bases between. CDR1 and CDR2 from the germline V gene are MNHEY and SVGEGT. Assay used: immunoSEQ multiplex PCR; TCRdb lists only in-frame clones, some missing. The repertoire holds about 320,000 clones, with 85% to 90% as singletons. These data originate in a study of Ad26.COV2.S vaccination and SARS-CoV-2 variants. Treatment described: approximately 18 received Ad26.COV2.S at low or high dose, single or two shots; 5 received placebo; per-sample allocation not given. Specimens were obtained on day 63 following the first vaccine or placebo injection. Wuhan-strain spike was delivered by a replication-incompetent Ad26 vector.

The gene calls are TRBV6-2 or TRBV6-3 and TRBJ2-5; no definite D call. The material sequenced was peripheral blood, taken in a trial of Ad26.COV2.S vaccine versus placebo. The receptor was isolated from a person aged 18-60 years who received the Ad26.COV2.S COVID-19 vaccine or a placebo. CDR3 bases: TGTGCCAGCAGTTACAGGCAAGAGACCCAGTACTTC. Amino acid sequence: CASSYRQETQYF.